Sequencing of this T cell receptor (beta chain) was carried out in a study of control samples from healthy donors and cancer patients. This clone was picked up a small number of times. Sequencing used immunoSEQ multiplex PCR; TCRdb keeps in-frame clones, though not all of them. This sample has just under 75,000 clones; roughly nine tenths occur once, and the top ten carry 4%. From germline, CDR1 is LNHDA and CDR2 SQIVND (reference sequence). Trimming removed 7 bases at V and 1 base at J, with 10 bases between. The CDR3 has 13 residues. The V call is TRBV19, the J call TRBJ1-1; D might be TRBD1 (5 bases). The specimen sequenced was blood. The receptor comes from a woman aged 50 to 60 in good health. The CDR3 DNA sequence: TGTGCCAGTACTAATACAGGGAACACTGAAGCTTTCTTT. It specifies CASTNTGNTEAFF.